Listed below are T cell receptor beta chains from one sample, sequenced in a study of T cell responses to AZD1222 COVID-19 vaccine. Sequencing used immunoSEQ multiplex PCR; TCRdb keeps in-frame clones, though not all of them. The table shows fewer than 150,000 clones, with about nine tenths occurring only once. Sequenced material: peripheral blood, taken on day 0 of AZD1222 vaccination. These receptor sequences come from an adult in good health. The CDR3 runs from the conserved cysteine through the conserved F or W. Fields, in order: V gene, J gene, CDR3 protein.

TRBV4-2	TRBJ1-2	CASSRDRYGYTF
TRBV6-5	TRBJ2-1	CASSYRDEQFF
TRBV24-1	TRBJ2-2	CATSDLRGQGNTGELFF
TRBV18	TRBJ2-3	CASSPTRGYTDTQYF
TRBV7-2	TRBJ2-1	CASSSVWDNNEQFF
TRBV28	TRBJ1-6	CASRSQDSPLHF
TRBV18	TRBJ2-7	CASSPGTGSSYEQYF
TRBV6-4	TRBJ2-5	CASSARGGETQYF
TRBV10-3	TRBJ1-2	CAIRGTTGGYTF
TRBV6-2/TRBV6-3	TRBJ1-6	CASSSGTENSPLHF
TRBV30	TRBJ1-6	CAWTVNNSPLHF
TRBV3-1/TRBV3-2	TRBJ2-3	CASSQDPTSTDTQYF
TRBV29-1	TRBJ1-2	CSALDIYGYTF
TRBV6-5	TRBJ1-5	CAGGTVGQPQHF
TRBV12-3/TRBV12-4	TRBJ1-1	CASSLRVETEAFF
TRBV29-1	TRBJ2-1	CSVSHRGRFF
TRBV6-1	TRBJ2-7	CASSGGRGRSSYEQYF
TRBV7-9	TRBJ2-4	CASSSEGKAKNIQYF
TRBV18	TRBJ2-1	CASSPQPASYNEQFF
TRBV28	TRBJ2-3	CASRRDGNTDTQYF
TRBV5-1	TRBJ1-5	CASSPLLLILYSNQPQHF
TRBV6-5	TRBJ2-7	CASSTLQGPYEQYF
TRBV7-3	TRBJ1-1	CASSLQGGRNTEAFF
TRBV5-6	TRBJ1-5	CASSLAGGSNQPQHF
TRBV28	TRBJ1-2	CASSLGGSNYGYTF
TRBV7-9	TRBJ1-2	CASSLAHYPQRGQDGYTF